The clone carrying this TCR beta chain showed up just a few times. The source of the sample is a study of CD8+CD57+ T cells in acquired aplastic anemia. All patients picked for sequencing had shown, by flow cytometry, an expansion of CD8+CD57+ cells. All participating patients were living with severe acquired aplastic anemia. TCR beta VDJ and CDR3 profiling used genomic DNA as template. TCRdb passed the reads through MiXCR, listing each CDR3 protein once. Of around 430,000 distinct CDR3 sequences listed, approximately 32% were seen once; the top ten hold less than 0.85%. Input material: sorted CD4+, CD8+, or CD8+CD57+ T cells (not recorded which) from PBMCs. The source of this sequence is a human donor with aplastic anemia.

Here the CDR3 reads CASTRSRGPPAGSPLHF. CDR3 in DNA: TGTGCCAGCACCCGTAGTCGGGGGCCTCCCGCTGGATCACCCCTCCACTTT. V usage is TRBV3-1 and J usage is TRBJ1-6, with D possibly TRBD1 on 6 matching bases. This CDR3 spans 17 amino acids. V was cut by 7 bases and J by 10 bases, with 26 bases left in between. Germline assignment: CDR1 LGHDT and CDR2 YNNKEL (reference sequence).